This T cell receptor beta chain is from a study of blood T cell repertoires in COVID-19. Study overall: The United States, Italy and Spain were the sources of the acute and convalescent COVID-19 samples. PBMCs, B-cell-depleted T cells, or T cells were the source of the cDNA or gDNA that made up the material.

Authors' analysis steps: Nucleated cell counts were estimated from reference gene primer amplification. Sequencing used immunoSEQ multiplex PCR; TCRdb keeps in-frame clones, though not all of them. V and J calls and clone size come straight from that table; D and trimming were deduced from the DNA. The sample lists 300,000 to 400,000 clones, 85% to 90% seen once, with roughly 3.1% in the top ten. Germline V gene data show CDR1 as MRHNA and CDR2 as SNTAGT. This CDR3 has 14 amino acids. Losses at the gene ends were 9 bases for V and 5 bases for J; bases not matched to a gene: 8. This clone showed up just once.

This TCR was recovered from a human donor in a cohort sampled during active COVID-19. Sequenced sample: peripheral blood. This chain links TRBV6-4 with TRBJ1-1, with TRBD1 identical over 11 bases. In DNA form, the CDR3 reads TGTGCCAGTCGGAGGGGACAGGGGGTGACTGAAGCTTTCTTT. This encodes CASRRGQGVTEAFF.